This T cell receptor beta chain was identified during a study of T cell responses to AZD1222 COVID-19 vaccine. This CDR3 is built from 14 residues. Germline lookup yields CDR1 MNHNS and CDR2 SASEGT. V was pared by 2 bases and J by 8 bases, with 13 bases between. In its sample, this clone was seen once. What it binds is not known. General study results and limits: Among the donors, most were white British and more were female, and clonal diversity was possibly underestimated.

Libraries were prepared by immunoSEQ multiplex PCR; TCRdb keeps only in-frame clonotypes and omits some of them. Among 130,000 to 150,000 clones listed, approximately 93% were seen once. This clonotype originated in an adult who had recovered from COVID-19. The chain recombines TRBV6-1 with TRBJ1-5; D gene ambiguous. The source material was peripheral blood, sampled after recovery from COVID-19. CDR3 DNA: TGTGCCAGCAGTGAATTAAGGACGAGAGAGCCCCAGCATTTT. Its protein is CASSELRTREPQHF.